Sequencing of this TCR beta chain was carried out in a study of T-cell reconstitution after alpha-beta-depleted transplantation in children (dated by TCRdb to the mid-2010s). For the wider study: T-cell immune reconstitution after TCRalphabeta/CD19-depleted allogeneic hematopoietic cell transplantation in children was quantitatively tracked in the study by means of TCR repertoire profiling. The research as a whole found: In some patients, high TCRbeta diversity at day 60 was attributed to recipient T cells and intrathymic progenitors that had survived conditioning. About two months after transplant, the apparently early recovery of alphabetaT-cell counts reportedly depended on just several hundred clones that had expanded rapidly and came from non-depleted graft cells. Over the following months the frequencies of hyperexpanded clones went down, and after one year T-cell counts and TCRbeta diversity were mostly credited to newly produced T cells.

Sequences DFQATT (CDR1) and SNEGSKA (CDR2) are obtained from the germline V gene (reference sequence). Inclusive of the bounding cysteine and phenylalanine, the CDR3 is 14 residues long. Just CDR3 DNA is preserved here, 42 bases in frame from base 1. The V end loses 1 base and the J end loses 6 bases, and a stretch of 13 bases separates them. The sample's time point label is to be understood as: day 60 (about 2 months) after transplantation. Reading the label with the study, this specimen's treatment or condition is: allogeneic hematopoietic cell transplantation with graft depleted of TCRalphabeta T cells and CD19 B cells. Transplant recipients were children who received TCRalphabeta/CD19-depleted allogeneic hematopoietic cell grafts. The library was built by means of PCR. The instrument given in TCRdb is Illumina HiSeq 2500. TCR libraries were prepared with molecular barcoding, using unique molecular identifiers to normalize TCRbeta repertoire quantification. Using fastp at Q25 and MiXCR, TCRdb reprocessed the public reads and kept productive beta chains. When rows share a CDR3 protein, they turn into one entry using the most common DNA and genes. This sample gives about 97,000 distinct CDR3 sequences in total; 5% to 6% of them show up just once. 6.1% of the sample is in the top ten clones.

The table lists this clonotype with many counts. What this receptor recognizes is not known. No base qualities exist here, and no much larger clone lies one base off it. This sequence uses TRBV20-1 and TRBJ2-1; the D assignment is uncertain and may be TRBD1 or TRBD2, with 5 bases supporting each. Sequencing was performed on PBMCs, mostly from graft donor cells, taken 60 days after TCRalphabeta/CD19-depleted stem cell transplant. The receptor was derived from a female patient aged 2 to 10 who had a stem cell transplant for Fanconi anemia, so the T cells may come from the graft donor. The CDR3 protein is CSARGGQEVNEQFF. The sequenced DNA is TGCAGTGCTAGAGGGGGCCAGGAGGTCAATGAGCAGTTCTTC.